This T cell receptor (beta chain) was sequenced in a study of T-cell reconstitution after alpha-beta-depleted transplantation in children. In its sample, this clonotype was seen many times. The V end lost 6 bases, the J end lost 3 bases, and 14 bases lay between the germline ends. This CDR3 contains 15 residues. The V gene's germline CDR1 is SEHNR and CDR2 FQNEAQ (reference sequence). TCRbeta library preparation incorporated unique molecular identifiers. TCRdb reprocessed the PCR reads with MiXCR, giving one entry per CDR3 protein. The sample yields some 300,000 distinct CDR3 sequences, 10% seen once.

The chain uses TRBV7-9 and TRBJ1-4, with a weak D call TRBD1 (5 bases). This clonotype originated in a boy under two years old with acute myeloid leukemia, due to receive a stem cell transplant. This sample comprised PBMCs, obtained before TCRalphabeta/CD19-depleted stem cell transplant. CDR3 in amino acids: CASRPAGLSNEKLFF. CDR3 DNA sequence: TGTGCCAGCAGACCCGCGGGACTGTCTAATGAAAAACTGTTTTTT.